This entry features one TCR beta chain sequence. These data belong to a study of blood T cell repertoires in COVID-19. Study in general: PBMCs, B-cell-depleted T cells, or T cells provided the cDNA or gDNA that made up the material.

The ends lost 8 bases at V and 3 bases at J; junction bases unmatched: 8. From germline, CDR1 is MDHEN and CDR2 SYDVKM. The CDR3 sequence is 14 residues long. Per the original methods: Counts of nucleated cells, estimated from reference gene primer amplification, were obtained. Using immunoSEQ multiplex PCR, the repertoire was profiled, and TCRdb retains in-frame clones only, with some absent. Clonal size and the V and J genes are those of that table, whereas D and trimming came from the DNA. The data show a few hundred thousand clones, 75% to 90% seen once. The sequencing input was peripheral blood. This TCR was recovered from a woman in her twenties or thirties who had recovered from COVID-19. The chain uses TRBV28 and TRBJ2-7; 9 bases agree with TRBD1. CDR3 sequence (DNA): TGTGCCAGCCGGGACAGGGTCGAGGGCTACGAGCAGTACTTC. Translated: CASRDRVEGYEQYF.